This is a list of T cell receptor beta chains from one sample in a study of cytomegalovirus exposure and HLA in healthy donors. Measured with immunoSEQ multiplex PCR; TCRdb has only the in-frame clones, and not every one. The table lists about 89,000 clones, roughly 79% of them singletons. The sample taken for sequencing was PBMCs. These receptors came from a male donor in good health and CMV-seronegative. Each CDR3 is given with its conserved first and last residue. D genes are given only for firm matches. Some rows mark clone size as missing; the rest say once, few, many or name a class of expanded clone.

clone size	J gene	D gene	V gene	CDR3 DNA	CDR3 protein
-	TRBJ1-6	TRBD1	TRBV10-3	TGTGCCATCAGTGAGTCGACAGGGGGCTATAATTCACCCCTCCACTTT	CAISESTGGYNSPLHF
once	TRBJ1-2	TRBD1	TRBV11-2	TGTGCCAGCAGCCCTGGACAGGGGCTAATTAACTATGGCTACACCTTC	CASSPGQGLINYGYTF
once	TRBJ2-2	TRBD2	TRBV28	TGTGCCTCTGGGGGGGGAAGGGCCGGGGAGCTGTTTTTT	CASGGGRAGELFF
-	TRBJ1-2	TRBD1	TRBV4-3	TGCGCCAGCAGCTCGAACCGACAGGGAAGCTATGGCTACACCTTC	CASSSNRQGSYGYTF
-	TRBJ2-1	-	TRBV6-6	TGTGCCAGTCGGGTAGCTGTCGGCAACTGGGAGCAGTTCTTC	CASRVAVGNWEQFF
-	TRBJ1-1	-	TRBV9	TGTGCCAGCAGCCTTCGGGACTCCAACACTGAAGCTTTCTTT	CASSLRDSNTEAFF
-	TRBJ1-1	-	TRBV5-1	TGCGCCAGCAGCAAGGACAGCCCTCAGGTGAACACTGAAGCTTTCTTT	CASSKDSPQVNTEAFF
-	TRBJ1-6	-	TRBV30	TGTGCCTCCCAGGGTGCTCGAAATTCACCCCTCCACTTT	CASQGARNSPLHF
-	TRBJ1-3	-	TRBV6-6	TGTGCCAGCAGCAGAGGGGGAAACACCATATATTTT	CASSRGGNTIYF
-	TRBJ2-2	TRBD1	TRBV18	TGTGCCAGCTCACCAGACAGGGCGAACGGGGAGCTGTTTTTT	CASSPDRANGELFF
-	TRBJ1-1	-	TRBV7-2	TGTGCCAGCAGCCCCCGGGAGAGGATGGGCACTGAAGCTTTCTTT	CASSPRERMGTEAFF
-	TRBJ1-5	TRBD1	TRBV2	TGTGCCAGCAGAGGACTGGACAGGGGCAATCAGCCCCAGCATTTT	CASRGLDRGNQPQHF
-	TRBJ1-5	-	TRBV19	TGTGCCAGTAGTTTTCAGGGAATCGCAGCCCAGCATTTT	CASSFQGIAAQHF
few	TRBJ2-6	-	TRBV6-6	TGTGCCAGCAGCCACGACAGAGTCATCCTGACTTTC	CASSHDRVILTF
-	TRBJ1-2	-	TRBV5-5	TGTGCCAGCAGCCGGGAGGGGCGGGGTAACTATGGCTACACCTTC	CASSREGRGNYGYTF
-	TRBJ1-6	TRBD1	TRBV5-1	TGCGCCAGCAGCCTCCTACCCCAATCACAGGGGGGGAATTCACCCCTCCACTTT	CASSLLPQSQGGNSPLHF